This TCR beta chain emerged from a study of T cells in Graves' hyperthyroidism and ophthalmopathy. The study, taken as a whole, reports: In blood, most of the thyroid clonotypes expanded above 0.001 were also present.

This clonotype was counted at least ten times. Its antigen is unknown. Amplification targeted TCR beta CDR3 regions from RNA transcripts. TCR CDR3 underwent first-round RT-PCR with the HTBI primer set. Using its own MiXCR run on the multiplex PCR reads, TCRdb lists one record per CDR3 protein. Of a few hundred thousand distinct CDR3 sequences in the sample, roughly 25% were seen once. Patients between 18 and 65 years old had hyperthyroidism, newly diagnosed and lasting under 2 months. The diagnoses drew upon clinical symptoms, serum thyroxine and TRAb, thyroid ultrasound and orbital computed tomography. Each 10 ml fresh peripheral blood draw supplied the PBMCs. The CDR3 is 14 amino acids. V dropped 2 bases and J dropped 4 bases, with 11 bases sitting between them. CDR1 is MDHEN, CDR2 SYDVKM, per germline.

Material for sequencing was blood. The genes are TRBV28 and TRBJ2-5; possible D gene TRBD2, 6 bases. The TCR originated in a man over 45 with Graves' hyperthyroidism. The CDR3, as DNA: TGTGCCAGCAGTTTACGCGGGATAGGAGAGACCCAGTACTTC. Translated, it gives CASSLRGIGETQYF.